This TCR beta chain was identified during a study of shared clonotypes between healthy human individuals. Study donors comprised healthy, HIV-negative adults devoid of recent acute infection or vaccination. The split of CD4+ cells yielded CD45RA+ naive and CD45RA-negative memory subsets. There are a few counts of this clone. Trimming shortened V by 2 bases and J by 1 base, and 3 bases separated the two germline ends. The CDR3 totals 11 residues. Germline V gene sequence: CDR1 GTSNPN, CDR2 SVGIG (reference sequence). TCRdb's table, derived via immunoSEQ multiplex PCR, lists solely in-frame clones and lacks some. The repertoire holds a few million clones, with approximately 94% as singletons.

Sequencing was done on a sample of naive CD4+ T cells sorted from blood. The subset: CD45RA+ positively selected. The sequence was collected from a man between 18 and 29 years old in good health. This chain connects TRBV30 to TRBJ2-7; D is uncertain. The CDR3 bases are TGTGCCTGGAGTATTTCCTACGAGCAGTACTTC. Its translation is CAWSISYEQYF.